This T cell receptor (beta chain) is drawn from a study of identifying expanded T cells in peripheral blood. Germline lookup yields CDR1 SGHTA and CDR2 FQGTGA. The CDR3 consists of 18 residues. The V and J ends lost 0 bases and 2 bases respectively, with 19 bases between them. The study's findings and limits: Technical replicates showed roughly 1.2 changed clones; roughly two weeks roughly 18; four weeks 19. Across healthy donors, higher total template counts meant significantly greater approximately 2-week count variance.

As to this clone: Its antigen is not identified.

Collection occurred without any documented infections or immune events in donors. Generated by immunoSEQ multiplex PCR, the TCRdb table keeps only in-frame clones and is missing some. The data contain about 78,000 clones, about four fifths of them singletons. The source material was blood. The source is a person aged 18-70 years in good health. The gene calls are TRBV7-3 and TRBJ2-5; unclear D gene. CDR3 nucleotides: TGTGCCAGCAGCTTAACCCCGACACCGAACTACAGACAAGAGACCCAGTACTTC. Translation: CASSLTPTPNYRQETQYF.